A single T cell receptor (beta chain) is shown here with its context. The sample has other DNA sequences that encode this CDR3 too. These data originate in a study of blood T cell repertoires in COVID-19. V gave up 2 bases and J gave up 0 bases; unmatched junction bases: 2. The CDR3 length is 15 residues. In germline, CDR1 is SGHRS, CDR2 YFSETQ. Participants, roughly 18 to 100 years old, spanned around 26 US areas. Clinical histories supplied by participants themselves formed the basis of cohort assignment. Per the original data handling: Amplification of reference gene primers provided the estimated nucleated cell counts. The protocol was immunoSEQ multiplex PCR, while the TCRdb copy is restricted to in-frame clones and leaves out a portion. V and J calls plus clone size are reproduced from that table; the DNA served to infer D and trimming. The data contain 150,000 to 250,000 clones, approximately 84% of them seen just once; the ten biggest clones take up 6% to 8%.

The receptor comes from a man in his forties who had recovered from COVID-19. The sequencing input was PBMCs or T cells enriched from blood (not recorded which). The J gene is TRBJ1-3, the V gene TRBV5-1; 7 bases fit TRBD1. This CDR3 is CASSLQGISGNTIYF. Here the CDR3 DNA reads TGCGCCAGCAGCTTACAGGGGATCTCTGGAAACACCATATATTTT.